Detailed here is one TCR beta chain. Its antigen is currently not known. Per-base qualities were not stored, and no clone one base away is much larger. The germline V gene supplies CDR1 SGHDT and CDR2 YYEEEE. V loses 4 bases, J loses 5 bases, and the germline ends lie 24 bases apart. The CDR3 contains 17 residues, cysteine and phenylalanine counted. The entry retains the CDR3 DNA only, 51 bases that are in frame from base 1. The library was prepared using the immunoSEQ multiplex PCR assay. For most patients, genomic DNA was isolated using the Qiagen DNeasy Blood and Tissue Kit and was shipped frozen to Adaptive Biotechnologies for TCR sequencing. For most patients, genomic DNA was subjected to high-throughput TCR-beta CDR3 sequencing by Adaptive Biotechnologies. The study's own analysis went as follows. TCR sequencing data were retrieved from Adaptive's ImmunoSEQ software for 15 to 20 patients, whereas a few other patients were processed with MiXCR and VDJtools. To correct CD4 versus CD8 sorting errors, sequences present in both subsets at a frequency ratio below 5:1 were removed. CDR3 nucleotide sequences shared between donor and recipient were removed because their origin could not be assigned. To be classed as alloreactive, a clone needed at least 2-fold expansion over unstimulated cells and a minimum CFSE-low frequency of 0.002% (template counts) or 0.001% (read counts). Clones detected in sequenced pre-transplant spleen, lymph node, or MLR CFSE-low populations of the donor or recipient were defined as mappable. The cumulative frequency of alloreactive clones was calculated as a percentage of all sequences, weighted by copy number. TCRdb took this table from immuneACCESS and kept in-frame rearrangements with V and J called. Such tables lack part of the clones; where checked against another copy, unresolved V genes explain under half of the gap, and the rest is unexplained. That table furnishes V, J and clone size, whereas the DNA furnished D and trimming. The sample data list about 130,000 clones, and over 85% of these were observed just once. The ten largest clonotypes hold roughly 0.17% of the sample.

The sample's time point label is to be understood as: cells obtained before transplantation from donor or recipient. CD3+CD4+ and CD3+CD8+ populations were FACS-sorted from unstimulated pre-transplant donor and recipient cells taken from spleen or lymph nodes. This sample stems from a study of graft-versus-host responses after intestinal transplantation (TCRdb year 2021). For context, the study as a whole: Recipients received multivisceral, liver-intestinal, or isolated intestinal transplants. Samples from three later patients were sequenced in-house on an Illumina MiSeq with MiXCR processing rather than by the commercial service. To identify alloreactive clones, pre-transplant mixed lymphocyte reaction products were sequenced and compared with unstimulated pre-transplant donor and recipient T cells. Of the roughly 23 intestinal transplant recipients enrolled in the cohort, one of whom was a retransplant, 3 patients without pretransplant specimens were excluded. After intestinal transplantation, graft-versus-host and host-versus-graft alloreactive T cell clones were followed in the graft, circulation and bone marrow using bulk TCR-beta CDR3 sequencing. Donor T cell macrochimerism was defined as a peak of at least 4% donor T cells among recipient peripheral blood mononuclear cells. Anti-thymocyte globulin induction was given to all recipients, followed by maintenance tacrolimus and steroids for two to four years.

The study at large found these results: GvH clones turned up in recipient bone marrow, with some appearing earlier in ileal mucosa or blood, a pattern consistent with an intestinal mucosal origin. High GvH to HvG T cell clonal ratios were observed in the allografts of patients with donor T cell macrochimerism. Conclusions were limited by the relatively low number and heterogeneity of intestinal transplant patients. Peak levels of circulating GvH clones were associated with declines in HvG clones early after transplant.

The sequenced sample was unstimulated CD4+ T cells sorted from spleen or lymph node cells, obtained before intestinal transplant. Here the chain combines TRBV5-6 and TRBJ2-5, with no reliable assignment of the D segment. This clonotype was sampled from a human donor who received an intestinal transplant. Read as DNA, the sequence is TGTGCCAGCAGCCTCACGAACTGGCTGCTCTTAGGGGAGACCCAGTACTTC. Translated, it reads CASSLTNWLLLGETQYF.